Below, one TCR beta chain is given with its context. Execution of the assay was at deep level. Produced via immunoSEQ multiplex PCR; TCRdb's table is partial and in-frame only. The sample carries approximately 980,000 clones, 76% recorded once. These data come from a study of shared clonotypes between healthy human individuals. Overall study context: Three plates each covered CD4 naive and memory; CD8 naive two, CD8 memory one.

The CD4+ fraction was divided into a CD45RA+ naive subset and a CD45RA-negative memory subset. Trimming left V 0 bases short and J 2 bases short, with 10 bases between. Germline lookup yields CDR1 SGHRS and CDR2 YFSETQ. This CDR3 is built from 15 residues. Sequenced input: memory CD4+ T cells sorted from blood. Subset of the sample: CD45RA-negative fraction. This TCR was recovered from a man aged 18 to 29 in good health. The chain links TRBV5-1 to TRBJ2-3; tentative D call: TRBD2 (6 bases). The CDR3 loop is CASSLVTGDTDTQYF. The CDR3 DNA is TGCGCCAGCAGCTTGGTCACGGGGGACACAGATACGCAGTATTTT.